This TCR beta chain comes out of a study of spatial heterogeneity in lung cancer. Study details: Alpha-chain sequences were consistently detected in smaller numbers than beta-chain sequences.

Via MiXCR, TCRdb re-called the 5' RACE reads, giving one row per CDR3 protein. The table includes a few thousand distinct CDR3 sequences, around 16% detected once. From germline, CDR1 is MDHEN and CDR2 SYDVKM. The CDR3 loop spans 17 amino acids. The V and J ends lost 3 bases and 0 bases respectively, with 12 bases between them. The time point denotes: sample taken at primary tumor resection. The 60 to 90 donors had untreated early-stage non-small cell lung cancer. The sequenced material consisted of unsorted whole RNA from tumor, nontumor lung or frozen PBMC. The chain joins TRBV28 to TRBJ2-6; unclear D gene. The receptor was isolated from a male donor with early-stage non-small cell lung cancer. Sequenced here: normal lung tissue next to the tumor, sampled at surgery. The CDR3 coding sequence is TGTGCCAGCAGTTTCACGGACCGCAGCTCTGGGGCCAACGTCCTGACTTTC. It encodes CASSFTDRSSGANVLTF.